The rows below give T cell receptor beta chains drawn from one sample of a study of metastatic and nonmetastatic thyroid tumors. MiXCR re-clonotyped the PCR reads for TCRdb. The sample records about 40,000 clones, approximately 15% being singletons. The sample was blood. Receptor source: a female donor with papillary thyroid cancer or a benign thyroid nodule (not recorded which). Some clones in this sample may be carry-over from other donors' samples. The CDR3 runs from the conserved cysteine through the conserved F or W. The D gene is left open where the match is weak. For some rows the clone size is stated as once, few or many, or as a class when expanded; others skip it.

V gene	clone size	D gene	J gene	CDR3 protein	CDR3 DNA
TRBV20-1	NA	TRBD2	TRBJ2-1	CSAQAGGEPSHEQFF	TGCAGTGCTCAGGCGGGGGGCGAACCGAGCCATGAGCAGTTCTTC
TRBV4-1	many	NA	TRBJ2-7	CASSPPSSYEQYF	TGCGCCAGCAGCCCTCCCAGCTCCTACGAGCAGTACTTC
TRBV28	many	NA	TRBJ1-1	CASSRTGTEAFF	TGTGCCAGCAGCCGAACAGGGACTGAAGCTTTCTTT
TRBV6-1	medium-sized	NA	TRBJ2-1	CATSRADFNEQFF	TGTGCCACCTCGAGGGCGGATTTTAATGAGCAGTTCTTC
TRBV27	many	NA	TRBJ2-7	CASALQVPPYEQYF	TGTGCCAGCGCCCTCCAGGTTCCACCCTACGAGCAGTACTTC
TRBV10-2	many	TRBD2	TRBJ2-2	CASTRKGGGASTGELFF	TGCGCCAGCACCCGAAAGGGCGGGGGGGCCAGCACCGGGGAGCTGTTTTTT
TRBV2	few	NA	TRBJ2-7	CASSENRQLSYEQYF	TGTGCCAGCAGTGAGAATCGACAGCTCTCCTACGAGCAGTACTTC
TRBV27	NA	TRBD1	TRBJ2-7	CASRYGQGDEQYF	TGTGCCAGCAGGTATGGACAGGGAGACGAGCAGTACTTC
TRBV20-1	NA	NA	TRBJ1-1	CSARVNTEAFF	TGCAGTGCTAGAGTTAACACTGAAGCTTTCTTT
TRBV27	few	NA	TRBJ1-1	CASRQGTEAFF	TGTGCCAGCAGACAGGGAACTGAAGCTTTCTTT
TRBV28	many	TRBD1	TRBJ2-5	CASSQDIGTGGEYF	TGTGCCAGCAGTCAAGACATAGGGACAGGGGGCGAGTACTTC
TRBV5-6	many	TRBD1	TRBJ1-1	CASSLGTVEAFF	TGTGCCAGCAGCCTCGGGACAGTTGAAGCTTTCTTT
TRBV2	many	NA	TRBJ2-7	CASSVRGGEQYF	TGTGCCAGCAGTGTAAGAGGGGGCGAGCAGTACTTC
TRBV20-1	NA	NA	TRBJ2-7	CSAFAVAHYEQYF	TGCAGTGCTTTTGCGGTGGCCCACTACGAGCAGTACTTC
TRBV19	many	NA	TRBJ1-5	CASSIQKYSNQPQHF	TGTGCCAGTAGTATCCAGAAATATAGCAATCAGCCCCAGCATTTT
TRBV30	many	NA	TRBJ2-3	CAIPRALGTDTQYF	TGTGCCATTCCAAGGGCCCTAGGCACAGATACGCAGTATTTT
TRBV7-6	many	NA	TRBJ1-1	CASSSGVNTEAFF	TGTGCCAGCAGCTCAGGGGTGAACACTGAAGCTTTCTTT
TRBV13	many	TRBD2	TRBJ2-7	CASSLGLAGYYEQYF	TGTGCCAGCAGCTTAGGACTAGCGGGTTACTACGAGCAGTACTTC
TRBV4-1	many	NA	TRBJ1-3	CASSQEDRAGWSGNTIYF	TGCGCCAGCAGCCAAGAGGATCGGGCAGGGTGGTCTGGAAACACCATATATTTT
TRBV9	NA	NA	TRBJ2-5	CASSEDPDRTPIVTQYF	TGTGCCAGCAGCGAGGACCCAGACAGGACCCCAATCGTGACCCAGTACTTC
TRBV28	few	TRBD2	TRBJ2-5	CASSFRTSGETQYF	TGTGCCAGCAGTTTCCGGACTAGCGGGGAGACCCAGTACTTC
TRBV3-1	many	NA	TRBJ1-2	CASSLYLDRLAYGYTF	TGTGCCAGCAGCCTCTATCTCGACAGGTTAGCCTATGGCTACACCTTC
TRBV5-4	many	NA	TRBJ1-6	CASSLGRTVNSPLHF	TGTGCCAGCAGTTTGGGGCGGACGGTAAATTCACCCCTCCACTTT
TRBV30	many	TRBD1	TRBJ1-5	CAWSGGQANQPQHF	TGTGCCTGGAGTGGGGGACAGGCTAATCAGCCCCAGCATTTT
TRBV7-8	NA	NA	TRBJ2-7	CASSTKRSTYEQYF	TGTGCCAGCAGCACCAAACGGTCTACCTACGAGCAGTACTTC
TRBV5-1	many	NA	TRBJ2-2	CASSLANRTTGELFF	TGCGCCAGCAGCTTGGCGAACAGAACGACCGGGGAGCTGTTTTTT
TRBV7-8	many	NA	TRBJ2-7	CASSLDPEASYEQYF	TGTGCCAGCAGCTTAGATCCGGAAGCGTCGTACGAGCAGTACTTC
TRBV7-3	many	NA	TRBJ2-1	CASSSQGGGYNEQFF	TGTGCCAGCAGCTCCCAAGGGGGAGGGTACAATGAGCAGTTCTTC
TRBV4-1	NA	NA	TRBJ1-2	CASSQDGSEAGGYTF	TGCGCCAGCAGCCAAGATGGGTCGGAGGCGGGAGGCTACACCTTC
TRBV27	many	NA	TRBJ2-1	CASILRGKGMGNEQFF	TGTGCCAGCATCCTCCGGGGGAAGGGGATGGGGAATGAGCAGTTCTTC
TRBV30	NA	NA	TRBJ1-3	CAWRTKRTVASGNTIYF	TGTGCCTGGAGGACAAAAAGGACAGTAGCCTCTGGAAACACCATATATTTT
TRBV5-6	many	NA	TRBJ2-3	CASSLESRGIGTQYF	TGTGCCAGCAGCTTGGAGTCCAGGGGAATCGGTACGCAGTATTTT
TRBV24-1	many	NA	TRBJ1-2	CATSNTYYGYTF	TGTGCCACCAGTAACACTTACTATGGCTACACCTTC
TRBV5-1	many	TRBD1	TRBJ1-6	CASSHGQGGSPLHF	TGCGCCAGCAGCCACGGACAGGGGGGTTCACCCCTCCACTTT
TRBV27	medium-sized	TRBD2	TRBJ2-7	CASSSHGLAGTPYEQYF	TGTGCCAGCAGTTCCCACGGACTAGCGGGAACCCCCTACGAGCAGTACTTC
TRBV20-1	many	NA	TRBJ2-5	CSASTWATQETQYF	TGCAGTGCTAGTACGTGGGCAACACAAGAGACCCAGTACTTC
TRBV7-6	few	TRBD1	TRBJ2-2	CASSLATGEMFF	TGTGCCAGCAGCTTAGCCACAGGGGAGATGTTTTTT
TRBV20-1	NA	TRBD1	TRBJ2-7	CSAQHGTGVYEQYF	TGCAGTGCCCAGCACGGGACAGGGGTCTACGAGCAGTACTTC
TRBV5-1	NA	NA	TRBJ2-7	CASSVPRGRTYEQYF	TGCGCCAGCAGCGTACCACGGGGGCGAACCTACGAGCAGTACTTC
TRBV19	many	TRBD1	TRBJ2-2	CASRAPGQVNTGELFF	TGTGCCAGTAGAGCCCCGGGACAGGTGAACACCGGGGAGCTGTTTTTT
TRBV28	many	NA	TRBJ2-7	CASSTFGGLSYEQYF	TGTGCCAGCAGTACTTTTGGGGGGCTATCCTACGAGCAGTACTTC
TRBV9	NA	NA	TRBJ1-3	CASSHVAGHGNTIYF	TGTGCCAGCAGCCACGTGGCAGGTCATGGAAACACCATATATTTT
TRBV5-6	many	NA	TRBJ1-1	CASSIPQNTEAFF	TGTGCCAGCAGCATCCCACAAAACACTGAAGCTTTCTTT
TRBV11-3	NA	NA	TRBJ2-3	CASSRHPTGTHYF	TGTGCCAGCAGCCGACACCCGACAGGTACGCATTATTTT
TRBV20-1	many	TRBD1	TRBJ1-2	CSASSQGAYGYTF	TGCAGTGCTAGTTCTCAGGGGGCCTATGGCTACACCTTC
TRBV20-1	NA	TRBD2	TRBJ2-3	CSARLSGTGAFRADTQYF	TGCAGTGCTAGACTCAGCGGGACTGGGGCCTTTAGGGCAGATACGCAGTATTTT
TRBV12-3/TRBV12-4	NA	NA	TRBJ1-2	CNTVGRQAYGYTF	TGTAACACCGTAGGACGACAGGCCTATGGCTACACCTTC
TRBV9	many	NA	TRBJ1-1	CASSGGGNTEAFF	TGTGCCAGCTCAGGAGGGGGGAACACTGAAGCTTTCTTT